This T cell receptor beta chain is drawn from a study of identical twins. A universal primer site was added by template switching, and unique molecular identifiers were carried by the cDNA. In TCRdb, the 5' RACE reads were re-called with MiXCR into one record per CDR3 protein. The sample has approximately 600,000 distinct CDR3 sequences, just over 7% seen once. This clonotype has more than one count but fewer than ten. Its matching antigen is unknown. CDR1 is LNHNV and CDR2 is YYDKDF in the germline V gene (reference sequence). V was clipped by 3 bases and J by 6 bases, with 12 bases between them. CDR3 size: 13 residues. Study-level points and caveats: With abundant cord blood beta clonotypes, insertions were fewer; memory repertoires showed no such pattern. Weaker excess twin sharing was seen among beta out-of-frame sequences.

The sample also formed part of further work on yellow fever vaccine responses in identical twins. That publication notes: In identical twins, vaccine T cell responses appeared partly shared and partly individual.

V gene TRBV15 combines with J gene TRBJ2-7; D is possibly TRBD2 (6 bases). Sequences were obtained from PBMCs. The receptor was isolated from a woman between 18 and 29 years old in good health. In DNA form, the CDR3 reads TGTGCCACCAGCAGGGCTAGCGTAAGCGAGCAGTACTTC. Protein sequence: CATSRASVSEQYF.